The text below deals with one T cell receptor beta chain. Germline lookup yields CDR1 SGHAT and CDR2 FQNNGV. The CDR3 covers 14 residues. J was trimmed by 8 bases and V by 6 bases; bases with no gene match: 6. In the authors' methods: It was from reference gene primer amplification that nucleated cell counts were estimated. Some clones are missing from TCRdb's copy, which holds only in-frame ones; the method was immunoSEQ multiplex PCR. V, J and clone size are taken as reported in that table, and D and trimming were inferred from the DNA itself. The sample lists tens of thousands of clones; approximately 82% were seen once. This sample is drawn from a study of blood T cell repertoires in COVID-19. About the study: Sites in the United States, Italy and Spain provided acute and convalescent COVID-19 samples. Nucleic acid was either cDNA or gDNA, and it came from T cells, B-cell-depleted T cells, or PBMCs.

The rearrangement joins TRBV11-2 to TRBJ1-6; 8 bases agree with TRBD1. The receptor comes from a human donor in a cohort sampled during active or convalescent COVID-19. The sequenced sample consisted of peripheral blood. This CDR3 reads CASRLDREYSPLHF. CDR3 coding DNA: TGTGCCAGCAGGTTGGACAGGGAATATTCACCCCTCCACTTT.